These 5 T cell receptor beta chains came from one sample sequenced in a study of shared T cell receptors in the human thymus. Libraries were prepared by immunoSEQ multiplex PCR; TCRdb keeps only in-frame clonotypes and omits some of them. The data hold 63,000 or so clones, with over 90% observed a single time. Specimen: thymocytes. The receptors come from a human donor.

The CDR3: CASSGDRSYNSPLHF. The DNA of the CDR3 is TGTGCCAGCAGTGGAGACAGATCCTATAATTCACCCCTCCACTTT. The rearrangement links TRBV27 to TRBJ1-6; possible D gene TRBD1, 5 bases. V was shortened by 5 bases and J by 1 base, with 9 bases between the two germline ends. The germline V gene has CDR1 MNHEY and CDR2 SMNVEV (reference sequence). CDR3 length equals 15 residues.

V usage is TRBV11-3 and J usage is TRBJ1-3; D is unclear. Germline V gene sequence: CDR1 SGHNT, CDR2 YENEEA. V was shortened by 3 bases and J by 0 bases, with 15 bases between the two germline ends. The CDR3 sequence is 17 residues long. This chain's CDR3 is CASSFPLRVLSGNTIYF. In nucleotides, the CDR3 is TGTGCCAGCAGCTTTCCCCTGCGAGTTCTCTCTGGAAACACCATATATTTT.

The J gene is TRBJ2-5, the V gene TRBV7-2, with 10 bases identical to TRBD2. CDR1 SGHTA and CDR2 FQGNSA come from the germline V gene. The CDR3 runs to 15 residues. Trimming cost V 7 bases and J 1 base; bases outside gene matches: 6. CDR3 sequence: CASTQRGGPQETQYF. Here the CDR3 DNA reads TGTGCCAGCACCCAGCGGGGGGGCCCCCAAGAGACCCAGTACTTC.

This clone has only one observation. V is TRBV6-5 and J is TRBJ1-1, with D possibly TRBD1 on 5 matching bases. Trimming pared 6 bases from V and 6 bases from J, leaving 17 bases between. The germline CDR1 and CDR2 sequences are MNHEY and SVGAGI. This CDR3 comprises 14 residues. The CDR3 DNA reads as TGTGCCAGCAGCACCCGCGGGGCTCGCGCTGAAGCTTTCTTT. Translation gives CASSTRGARAEAFF.

V gene TRBV19 combines with J gene TRBJ1-2, with D uncertain. Looked up from germline, CDR1 is LNHDA and CDR2 is SQIVND (reference sequence). Trimming stripped 2 bases from V and 3 bases from J, with 13 bases between. This CDR3 contains 15 residues. CDR3 bases: TGTGCCAGTAGTATAATCGACCGGGCTCACTATGGCTACACCTTC. Translation: CASSIIDRAHYGYTF. Full variable domain (rest looked up from reference TRBV19 and TRBJ1-2): DGGITQSPKYLFRKEGQNVTLSCEQNLNHDAMYWYRQDPGQGLRLIYYSQIVNDFQKGDIAEGYSVSREKKESFPLTVTSAQKNPTAFYLCASSIIDRAHYGYTFGSGTRLTVV.